Listed below are T cell receptor beta chains from one sample, sequenced in a study of T cell responses to AZD1222 COVID-19 vaccine. Repertoires were generated with immunoSEQ multiplex PCR, while TCRdb's copy carries only in-frame clones and drops some. The profile shows over 100,000 clones, around 90% of them singletons. The source material was peripheral blood, sampled 28 days after the second AZD1222 dose. These receptors were obtained from an adult who received the AZD1222 COVID-19 vaccine. The CDR3 runs from the conserved cysteine through the conserved F or W. D genes are given only for firm matches. Clone size is stated in some rows and not others, as once, few, many or a class when expanded.

clone_size: .
j_call: TRBJ2-2
d_call: .
v_call: TRBV6-5
cdr3_nt: TGTGCCAGCAGTTCGGGCAGGGACACCGGGGAGCTGTTTTTT
cdr3_aa: CASSSGRDTGELFF

clone_size: .
j_call: TRBJ2-1
d_call: TRBD2
v_call: TRBV2
cdr3_nt: TGTGCCAGCAGTGCTAGCGGGAGTAAGGATGAGCAGTTCTTC
cdr3_aa: CASSASGSKDEQFF

clone_size: .
j_call: TRBJ1-2
d_call: TRBD1
v_call: TRBV30
cdr3_nt: TGTGCCTGGAGGCCTCGGGGACAGCGTGGCTACACCTTC
cdr3_aa: CAWRPRGQRGYTF

clone_size: .
j_call: TRBJ2-1
d_call: TRBD2
v_call: TRBV4-1
cdr3_nt: TGCGCCAGCAGCCAAGCGACGACTAGCGCCTACAATGAGCAGTTCTTC
cdr3_aa: CASSQATTSAYNEQFF

clone_size: .
j_call: TRBJ2-3
d_call: TRBD1
v_call: TRBV18
cdr3_nt: TGTGCCAGCGCGACAGGGATCGCAGATACGCAGTATTTT
cdr3_aa: CASATGIADTQYF

clone_size: once
j_call: TRBJ1-1
d_call: TRBD1
v_call: TRBV5-1
cdr3_nt: TGCGCCAGCAGCTTTCAGGGGGCGGGGACTGAAGCTTTCTTT
cdr3_aa: CASSFQGAGTEAFF

clone_size: .
j_call: TRBJ2-3
d_call: .
v_call: TRBV6-2/TRBV6-3
cdr3_nt: TGTGCCAGCAGTTACTCCAAGGACAACACAGATACGCAGTATTTT
cdr3_aa: CASSYSKDNTDTQYF

clone_size: .
j_call: TRBJ2-2
d_call: TRBD1
v_call: TRBV9
cdr3_nt: TGTGCCAGCAGCCCCCCCACAGGGGGGTCCGGCGGGGAGCTGTTTTTT
cdr3_aa: CASSPPTGGSGGELFF

clone_size: .
j_call: TRBJ1-2
d_call: .
v_call: TRBV2
cdr3_nt: TGTGCCAGCAGCTCGGGCAGATCTAACTATGGCTACACCTTC
cdr3_aa: CASSSGRSNYGYTF

clone_size: .
j_call: TRBJ2-7
d_call: .
v_call: TRBV30
cdr3_nt: TGTGCCTGGAAGCGTAGGGGGGACCGACCCTACGAGCAGTACTTC
cdr3_aa: CAWKRRGDRPYEQYF

clone_size: .
j_call: TRBJ2-2
d_call: .
v_call: TRBV7-9
cdr3_nt: TGTGCCAGCAGCTTAGGGCGGACGAACACCGGGGAGCTGTTTTTT
cdr3_aa: CASSLGRTNTGELFF

clone_size: .
j_call: TRBJ1-3
d_call: .
v_call: TRBV25-1
cdr3_nt: TGTGCCAGCAGTCCAACCTTCCAGGGAAAAGGAAACACCATATATTTT
cdr3_aa: CASSPTFQGKGNTIYF

clone_size: .
j_call: TRBJ2-7
d_call: TRBD1
v_call: TRBV11-2
cdr3_nt: TGTGCCAGCAGCTTAGGTGACAGGGCCGAGCAGTACTTC
cdr3_aa: CASSLGDRAEQYF

clone_size: .
j_call: TRBJ2-1
d_call: TRBD2
v_call: TRBV27
cdr3_nt: TGTGCCAGCAGTCAAAAGCGGGACCCCTACAATGAGCAGTTCTTC
cdr3_aa: CASSQKRDPYNEQFF

clone_size: .
j_call: TRBJ1-3
d_call: .
v_call: TRBV5-1
cdr3_nt: TGCGCCAGCAGCTTGGACAGCTCAATTGGAAACACCATATATTTT
cdr3_aa: CASSLDSSIGNTIYF

clone_size: .
j_call: TRBJ1-5
d_call: .
v_call: TRBV5-1
cdr3_nt: TGCGCCAGCAGCTTGGGGGGGGCGAGTCAGCCCCAGCATTTT
cdr3_aa: CASSLGGASQPQHF

clone_size: .
j_call: TRBJ2-7
d_call: .
v_call: TRBV7-9
cdr3_nt: TGTGCCAGCAGCTTATCCCGAATTCGACTAGACGAGCAGTACTTC
cdr3_aa: CASSLSRIRLDEQYF

clone_size: .
j_call: TRBJ1-3
d_call: .
v_call: TRBV5-6
cdr3_nt: TGTGCCAGCAGCTTGGGCGGTCCACGCTCTGGAAACACCATATATTTT
cdr3_aa: CASSLGGPRSGNTIYF

clone_size: .
j_call: TRBJ2-6
d_call: .
v_call: TRBV2
cdr3_nt: TGTGCCAGCAGTGAAACCGCTGGGGCCAACGTCCTGACTTTC
cdr3_aa: CASSETAGANVLTF

clone_size: .
j_call: TRBJ1-5
d_call: .
v_call: TRBV21-1
cdr3_nt: TGTGCCAGCAGCAAAGGGAGATACCCCACAGGGAGCAATCAGCCCCAGCATTTT
cdr3_aa: CASSKGRYPTGSNQPQHF

clone_size: .
j_call: TRBJ2-3
d_call: TRBD2
v_call: TRBV19
cdr3_nt: TGTGCCAGTAGTAGTCGGACTAGAATATGGTCTAGCACAGATACGCAGTATTTT
cdr3_aa: CASSSRTRIWSSTDTQYF

clone_size: .
j_call: TRBJ1-1
d_call: .
v_call: TRBV5-1
cdr3_nt: TGCGCCAGCAGCTTGGGCACCTCGAACACTGAAGCTTTCTTT
cdr3_aa: CASSLGTSNTEAFF